The 32 T cell receptor beta chains reported below all come from one sample, sequenced in a study of blood T cell repertoires in COVID-19. Only in-frame clones appear in the TCRdb table, and some are missing; sequencing was by immunoSEQ multiplex PCR. The sample yields roughly 280,000 clones, just under 90% seen once. The sample taken for sequencing was PBMCs or T cells enriched from blood (not recorded which). Receptors originate from a woman in her twenties or thirties with acute COVID-19.

This clone is a singleton in its sample. The V gene is TRBV19, the J gene TRBJ1-6; no firm D call. Trimming left V 5 bases short and J 0 bases short, with 14 bases between. The CDR3 runs to 17 residues. Germline loops: CDR1 LNHDA, CDR2 SQIVND (reference sequence). This CDR3 is CASSPPSTSSYNSPLHF. DNA of the CDR3: TGTGCCAGTAGTCCGCCCTCCACAAGCTCCTATAATTCACCCCTCCACTTT.

This rearrangement joins TRBV6-5 to TRBJ2-3; TRBD1 matches 8 bases. The CDR3 sequence is 16 residues long. V was clipped by 2 bases and J by 0 bases; unmatched bases: 4. In germline, CDR1 is MNHEY, CDR2 SVGAGI. CDR3 DNA: TGTGCCAGCAGTTACCGGCAGGGGGCGAGCACAGATACGCAGTATTTT. Amino acid sequence: CASSYRQGASTDTQYF.

This clone showed up just a few times. The chain combines TRBV29-1 with TRBJ2-2; a weak D match, TRBD2 (5 bases). The CDR3 covers 14 residues. The germline CDR1 and CDR2 sequences are SQVTM and ANQGSEA. The V end was cut by 4 bases, the J end by 0 bases, with 9 bases between. Written as DNA, the CDR3 is TGCAGCGTTGTGTCGGGGACGAACACCGGGGAGCTGTTTTTT. Encoded protein: CSVVSGTNTGELFF.

The gene calls are TRBV5-3 and TRBJ2-5, with 9 bases fitting TRBD2. TRBV5-3 is assigned to the ORF class and has an uncertain function. This CDR3 spans 13 amino acids. The ends lost 10 bases at V and 5 bases at J; junction bases unmatched: 9. Here the CDR3 DNA reads TGTGCCGGGGTAGCGGGAGCGACGGAGACCCAGTACTTC. Amino acid sequence: CAGVAGATETQYF.

To note about this clone: The sample has other DNA sequences that encode this CDR3 too. This sequence joins TRBV27 and TRBJ1-5; D gene unclear. V was clipped by 3 bases and J by 4 bases, with 7 bases between them. CDR3 size: 13 residues. CDR1 is MNHEY, CDR2 SMNVEV, per germline (reference sequence). The CDR3 here is CASSFSGNQPQHF. The CDR3 bases are TGTGCCAGCAGTTTCTCGGGGAATCAGCCCCAGCATTTT.

This clone has more than one count but fewer than ten. This chain links TRBV6-2 or TRBV6-3 with TRBJ2-7, with TRBD2 matching over 11 bases. J was trimmed by 3 bases and V by 0 bases; bases with no gene match: 1. The V gene's germline CDR1 is MNHEY and CDR2 SVGEGT. CDR3 length equals 15 residues. This CDR3 reads CASSYSTSGGYEQYF. The CDR3 DNA reads as TGTGCCAGCAGTTACTCAACTAGCGGGGGCTACGAGCAGTACTTC.

The gene calls are TRBV10-3 and TRBJ1-6, with D possibly being TRBD1 (6 bases). This CDR3 is built from 15 residues. V was shortened by 4 bases and J by 5 bases, with 12 bases between the two germline ends. The germline V gene encodes CDR1 ENHRY and CDR2 SYGVKD. The CDR3 is CAISGRGQNNSPLHF. The CDR3 DNA follows: TGTGCCATCAGTGGCCGAGGACAGAATAATTCACCCCTCCACTTT.

The chain uses TRBV14 and TRBJ2-3; D is perhaps TRBD2 (6 bases). Germline CDR1 and CDR2: SGHDN and FVKESK. The CDR3 runs to 16 residues. V was cut by 0 bases and J by 4 bases, with 14 bases left in between. The CDR3: CASSQETLAYPDTQYF. The CDR3 coding sequence is TGTGCCAGCAGCCAAGAAACACTAGCATACCCAGATACGCAGTATTTT.

The CDR3 here is CASGTDGSINQPQHF. CDR3 in DNA: TGTGCCAGCGGGACAGACGGATCGATCAATCAGCCCCAGCATTTT. The chain joins TRBV19 to TRBJ1-5, with 7 bases that match TRBD1. This CDR3 comprises 15 residues. Germline CDR1 LNHDA, CDR2 SQIVND (reference sequence). Trimming at V came to 9 bases and at J to 3 bases, leaving 11 bases not matched to a gene.

The chain recombines TRBV9 with TRBJ2-5; 12 bases align to TRBD2. Germline assignment: CDR1 SGDLS and CDR2 YYNGEE. Trimming removed 5 bases from V and 4 bases from J; junction bases left unmatched: 6. The CDR3 consists of 15 residues. The CDR3: CASSFGLAGSETQYF. The DNA for the CDR3 is TGTGCCAGCAGTTTCGGACTAGCGGGATCAGAGACCCAGTACTTC. Complete variable domain (other parts from reference TRBV9 and TRBJ2-5): DSGVTQTPKHLITATGQRVTLRCSPRSGDLSVYWYQQSLDQGLQFLIQYYNGEERAKGNILERFSAQQFPDLHSELNLSSLELGDSALYFCASSFGLAGSETQYFGPGTRLLVL.

The rearrangement links TRBV24-1 to TRBJ2-7; D is uncertain. V was pared by 0 bases and J by 3 bases, with 5 bases between. Germline loops: CDR1 KGHDR, CDR2 SFDVKD. The CDR3 is 13 residues long. In nucleotides, the CDR3 is TGTGCCACCAGTGATTTGGGCAGCTACGAGCAGTACTTC. Protein: CATSDLGSYEQYF.

The rearrangement links TRBV11-3 to TRBJ2-1, with D perhaps matching TRBD1 (5 bases). Looked up from germline, CDR1 is SGHNT and CDR2 is YENEEA. This CDR3 is built from 17 residues. Trimming took 1 base from V and 4 from J, leaving 17 bases between them. CDR3 region: CASSLGGSSKEYNEQFF. In nucleotides, the CDR3 is TGTGCCAGCAGCTTAGGGGGCAGCAGTAAGGAATACAATGAGCAGTTCTTC.

The chain joins TRBV11-3 to TRBJ2-6; D possibly corresponds to TRBD2 (6 bases). From germline, CDR1 is SGHNT and CDR2 YENEEA. The CDR3 sequence is 16 residues long. The V gene lost 5 bases and the J gene lost 0 bases, with 11 bases spanning the gap. CDR3 loop: CASSVGGASGANVLTF. The CDR3 nucleotides read TGTGCCAGCAGCGTTGGCGGGGCCTCTGGGGCCAACGTCCTGACTTTC. Full variable domain (rest looked up from reference TRBV11-3 and TRBJ2-6): EAGVVQSPRYKIIEKKQPVAFWCNPISGHNTLYWYLQNLGQGPELLIRYENEEAVDDSQLPKDRFSAERLKGVDSTLKIQPAELGDSAVYLCASSVGGASGANVLTFGAGSRLTVL.

This chain uses TRBV25-1 with TRBJ1-1; D remains unclear. There are 11 residues in the CDR3. Germline CDR1 MGHDK, CDR2 SYGVNS. Trimming pared 0 bases from V and 6 bases from J, leaving 2 bases between. CDR3 amino acids: CASSEYAEAFF. Here the CDR3 DNA reads TGTGCCAGCAGTGAATACGCTGAAGCTTTCTTT.

This chain connects TRBV14 to TRBJ2-7; perhaps TRBD1 as D (6 bases). The germline gives CDR1 SGHDN, CDR2 FVKESK. With 4 bases removed from V and 7 bases from J, the gap between germline ends came to 17 bases. The CDR3 consists of 14 residues. The CDR3 loop is CASSPPGTSWEQYF. The CDR3, as DNA: TGTGCCAGCAGCCCTCCCGGGACATCCTGGGAGCAGTACTTC.

The rearrangement links TRBV5-4 to TRBJ2-1; perhaps TRBD2 as D (5 bases). Germline V gene sequence: CDR1 SGHNT, CDR2 YYREEE (reference sequence). The CDR3 runs to 13 residues. V lost 0 bases, J lost 6 bases, and 7 bases lay in between. This chain's CDR3 is CASSLVEANEQFF. CDR3 DNA: TGTGCCAGCAGCTTGGTGGAGGCCAATGAGCAGTTCTTC.

This chain connects TRBV12-5 to TRBJ1-3; no clear D. CDR3 size: 11 residues. V was clipped by 8 bases and J by 3 bases, with 5 bases between them. Germline assignment: CDR1 LGHNT and CDR2 FRNRAP. The CDR3 sequence is CASRSGNTIYF. The CDR3 nucleotides read TGTGCTAGTAGGAGTGGAAACACCATATATTTT.

As for this clone: At one boundary the junction diverges from the germline segment, which might be a read error. DNA of the CDR3: TGTGCCAGCAGTGAGAGGGAACTAGCGGGAGGGGCCGGTCCGATCTTC. Translation: CASSERELAGGAGPIF. V gene TRBV2 combines with J gene TRBJ2-1; 13 bases are shared with TRBD2. The CDR3 totals 16 residues. Germline CDR1 and CDR2: SNHLY and FYNNEI.

In its sample, this clone was seen once. The V gene is TRBV20-1, the J gene TRBJ1-1, with D unresolved. The germline V gene encodes CDR1 DFQATT and CDR2 SNEGSKA (reference sequence). V lost 3 bases and J 7 bases, leaving 12 bases between the germline ends. The CDR3 is 12 residues long. CDR3 in DNA: TGCAGTGCTAGTGTCCCGGCGGGTGAAGCTTTCTTT. This codes for CSASVPAGEAFF.

J is TRBJ2-1 and V is TRBV7-3; unclear D gene. This CDR3 comprises 12 residues. The germline gives CDR1 SGHTA, CDR2 FQGTGA. The germline V and J ends were trimmed by 3 bases and 6 bases, with 6 bases remaining between them. As DNA, the CDR3 is TGTGCCAGCAGCTTTCCAGGCAATGAGCAGTTCTTC. Protein product: CASSFPGNEQFF.

This chain's CDR3 is CAWSPQGANTEAFF. The CDR3 nucleotides read TGTGCCTGGAGTCCACAGGGGGCGAACACTGAAGCTTTCTTT. V and J are TRBV30 and TRBJ1-1; 9 bases map to TRBD1. This CDR3 comprises 14 residues. Per germline, CDR1 GTSNPN and CDR2 SVGIG (reference sequence). J was trimmed by 1 base and V by 2 bases; bases with no gene match: 2.

In this sample, this clone turned up a few times. This sequence joins TRBV18 and TRBJ2-2; 12 nucleotides align to TRBD1. The CDR3 is 16 residues long. Germline trimming cut 0 bases from V and 6 bases from J; bases unmatched to any gene: 2. Germline CDR1 is KGHSH and CDR2 is LQKENI. In DNA, the CDR3 is TGTGCCAGCTCACCACCGGGACAGGGGGCCGCCGGGGAGCTGTTTTTT. Protein: CASSPPGQGAAGELFF.

This chain uses TRBV28 with TRBJ1-4; 7 positions match TRBD1. This CDR3 is 16 amino acids long. Germline lookup yields CDR1 MDHEN and CDR2 SYDVKM. J lost 1 base, V lost 6 bases, and 8 bases had no gene match. The CDR3 loop reads CASRQGREKTNEKLFF. CDR3 in DNA: TGTGCCAGCAGACAGGGGCGGGAAAAAACTAATGAAAAACTGTTTTTT.

The chain joins TRBV24-1 to TRBJ1-2; a possible D gene is TRBD1 (5 bases). V lost 3 bases and J 5 bases, leaving 12 bases between the germline ends. The CDR3 has 14 amino acids. Germline CDR1 reads KGHDR; CDR2 reads SFDVKD. The CDR3 loop reads CATSDAQGTYGYTF. CDR3 DNA: TGTGCCACCAGTGATGCCCAGGGCACTTATGGCTACACCTTC.

This clone came up once. This chain uses TRBV28 with TRBJ2-1; D is possibly TRBD1 (5 bases). Germline-derived CDR1 and CDR2 are MDHEN and SYDVKM. V was clipped by 2 bases and J by 4 bases, with 9 bases between them. The CDR3 covers 14 residues. CDR3 bases: TGTGCCAGCAGTTTAACCTCAGGGTACAATGAGCAGTTCTTC. Translation: CASSLTSGYNEQFF.

Worth noting for this clone: Its ends do not fully match the called genes, so a read error is possible. This chain uses TRBV2 with TRBJ1-6, with TRBD1 matching 7 bases. CDR3 length equals 13 residues. CDR1 is SNHLY, CDR2 FYNNEI, per germline. CDR3 DNA: TGTGCCGGCAGTGACAGGGTAACTTCACCCCTCCACTTT. Translated: CAGSDRVTSPLHF.

This chain connects TRBV4-1 to TRBJ2-3, with 8 positions matching TRBD2. The CDR3 runs to 17 residues. The J segment lost 5 bases and the V segment lost 0 bases, leaving 10 bases of the junction unmatched. Germline CDR1 is MGHRA and CDR2 is YSYEKL. The CDR3 reads CASSQDPSVSGKDTQYF. The CDR3 nucleotides read TGCGCCAGCAGCCAAGACCCCTCGGTTAGCGGGAAAGATACGCAGTATTTT.

The chain combines TRBV15 with TRBJ1-6, with TRBD1 matching 9 bases. The trim removed 0 bases at V and 10 bases at J, leaving 13 bases unmatched. The CDR3 runs to 18 residues. Germline values: CDR1 LNHNV, CDR2 YYDKDF (reference sequence). CDR3 amino acids: CATSREGPGTGLGSPLHF. The CDR3 DNA follows: TGTGCCACCAGCAGAGAGGGCCCCGGGACAGGGTTGGGGTCACCCCTCCACTTT.

For the CDR3, the DNA is TGTGCCAGCAGCTCAGGAGGTAGCGGGAGCCTGAATGAGCAGTTCTTC. Translation: CASSSGGSGSLNEQFF. The chain has TRBV9 and TRBJ2-1; TRBD2 aligns across 9 bases. V lost 4 bases, J lost 7 bases, and 12 bases stayed unmatched. CDR1 SGDLS and CDR2 YYNGEE come from the germline V gene. The CDR3 length is 16 residues.

This clone turned up a few times. V is TRBV2 and J is TRBJ1-2; D call uncertain. The germline CDR1 and CDR2 sequences are SNHLY and FYNNEI. The V gene lost 11 bases and the J gene lost 8 bases, with 21 bases spanning the gap. The CDR3 spans 13 residues. The CDR3 is CAGYRDSSGGYTF. The CDR3 DNA reads TGTGCCGGGTATCGTGACTCCTCCGGGGGCTACACCTTC.

The CDR3 DNA reads TGTGCCAGCCGACCCGGGACAGGGACCACAGATACGCAGTATTTT. Encoded protein: CASRPGTGTTDTQYF. The chain uses TRBV7-8 and TRBJ2-3, with 9 positions matching TRBD1. Per germline, CDR1 SGHVS and CDR2 FQNEAQ. Trimming at V came to 8 bases and at J to 2 bases, leaving 8 bases not matched to a gene. The CDR3 extends over 15 amino acids.

CDR3 in amino acids: CASSSSALQGGSYNEQFF. DNA for the CDR3: TGTGCCAGCAGCTCCTCAGCCCTACAGGGAGGGTCCTACAATGAGCAGTTCTTC. The chain joins TRBV11-3 to TRBJ2-1, with D possibly TRBD2 on 7 matching bases. The V end lost 4 bases, the J end lost 1 base, and 20 bases lay between the germline ends. Germline values: CDR1 SGHNT, CDR2 YENEEA. There are 18 residues in the CDR3.